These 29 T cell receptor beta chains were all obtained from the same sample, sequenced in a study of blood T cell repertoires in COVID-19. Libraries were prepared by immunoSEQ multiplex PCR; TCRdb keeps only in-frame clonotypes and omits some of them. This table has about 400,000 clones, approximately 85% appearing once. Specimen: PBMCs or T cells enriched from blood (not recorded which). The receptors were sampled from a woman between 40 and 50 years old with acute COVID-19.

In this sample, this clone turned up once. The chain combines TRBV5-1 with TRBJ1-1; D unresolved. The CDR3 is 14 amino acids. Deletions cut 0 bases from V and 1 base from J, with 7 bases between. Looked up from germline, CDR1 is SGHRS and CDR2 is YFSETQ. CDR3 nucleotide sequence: TGCGCCAGCAGCTTGGTTAACGGGAACACTGAAGCTTTCTTT. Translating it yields CASSLVNGNTEAFF.

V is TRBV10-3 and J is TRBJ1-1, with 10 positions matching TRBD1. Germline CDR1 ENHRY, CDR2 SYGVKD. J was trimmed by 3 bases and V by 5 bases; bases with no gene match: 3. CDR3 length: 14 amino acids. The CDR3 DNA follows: TGTGCCATCAGTCGGGACAGGGGTGACACTGAAGCTTTCTTT. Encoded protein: CAISRDRGDTEAFF.

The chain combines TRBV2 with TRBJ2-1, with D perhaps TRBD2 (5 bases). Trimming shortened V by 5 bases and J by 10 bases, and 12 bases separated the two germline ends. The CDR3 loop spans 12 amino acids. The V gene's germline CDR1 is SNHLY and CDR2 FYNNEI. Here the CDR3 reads CASSKRGYEQFF. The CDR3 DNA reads TGTGCCAGCAGTAAACGGGGATACGAGCAGTTCTTC.

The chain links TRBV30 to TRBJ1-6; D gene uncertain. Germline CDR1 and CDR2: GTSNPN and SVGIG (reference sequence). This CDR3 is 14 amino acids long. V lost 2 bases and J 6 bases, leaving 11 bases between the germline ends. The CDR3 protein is CAWSPGKGNSPLHF. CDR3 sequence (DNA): TGTGCCTGGAGTCCGGGGAAGGGTAATTCACCCCTCCACTTT.

The CDR3 nucleotides are TGCGCCAGCGCCCCGTCAGGCCTCTCCTACGAGCAGTACTTC. Its translation is CASAPSGLSYEQYF. The rearrangement links TRBV5-1 to TRBJ2-7; D call uncertain. Germline CDR1 reads SGHRS; CDR2 reads YFSETQ. V was trimmed by 7 bases and J by 0 bases, leaving 14 bases between them. The CDR3 loop spans 14 amino acids.

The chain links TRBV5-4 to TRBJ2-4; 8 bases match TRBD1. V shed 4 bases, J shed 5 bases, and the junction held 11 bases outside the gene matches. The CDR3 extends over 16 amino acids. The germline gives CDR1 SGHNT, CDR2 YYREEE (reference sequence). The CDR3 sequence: CASSPKGTGVQNIQYF. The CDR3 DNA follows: TGTGCCAGCAGCCCTAAAGGGACAGGCGTTCAAAACATTCAGTACTTC.

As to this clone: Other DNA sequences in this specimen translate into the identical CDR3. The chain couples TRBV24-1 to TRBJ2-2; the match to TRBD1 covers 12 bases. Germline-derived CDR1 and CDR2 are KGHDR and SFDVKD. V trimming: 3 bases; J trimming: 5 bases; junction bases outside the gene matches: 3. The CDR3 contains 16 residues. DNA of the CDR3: TGTGCCACCAGTGATCCGGGACAGGGGGCGACCGGGGAGCTGTTTTTT. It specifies CATSDPGQGATGELFF.

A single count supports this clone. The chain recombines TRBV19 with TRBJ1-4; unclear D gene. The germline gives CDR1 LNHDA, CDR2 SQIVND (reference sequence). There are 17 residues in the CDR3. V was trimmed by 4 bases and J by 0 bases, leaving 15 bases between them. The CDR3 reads CASSTPREASTNEKLFF. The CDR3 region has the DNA TGTGCCAGTAGTACCCCCCGTGAGGCGTCAACTAATGAAAAACTGTTTTTT.

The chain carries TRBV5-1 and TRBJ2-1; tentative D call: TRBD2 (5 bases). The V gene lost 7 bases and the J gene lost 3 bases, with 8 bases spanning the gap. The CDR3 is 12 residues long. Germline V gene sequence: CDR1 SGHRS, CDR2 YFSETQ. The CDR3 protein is CASRAGYNEQFF. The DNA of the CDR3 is TGCGCCAGCCGGGCGGGCTACAATGAGCAGTTCTTC.

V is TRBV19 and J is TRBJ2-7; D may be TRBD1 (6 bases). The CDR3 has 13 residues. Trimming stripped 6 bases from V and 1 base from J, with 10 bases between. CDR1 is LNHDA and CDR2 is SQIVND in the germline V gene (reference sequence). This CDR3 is CASSNRVSYEQYF. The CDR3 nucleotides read TGTGCCAGTAGCAACAGGGTATCCTACGAGCAGTACTTC.

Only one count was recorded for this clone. CDR3 sequence: CASSGVAGGDTQYF. The CDR3 DNA reads as TGTGCCAGCAGTGGTGTGGCGGGGGGAGATACGCAGTATTTT. The chain joins TRBV2 to TRBJ2-3; TRBD2 agrees at 8 bases. After removal of 4 bases from V and 5 bases from J, the junction contained 5 bases not matched to a gene. This CDR3 comprises 14 residues. Germline V lookup: CDR1 SNHLY, CDR2 FYNNEI. Full variable domain (missing parts from reference TRBV2 and TRBJ2-3): EPEVTQTPSHQVTQMGQEVILRCVPISNHLYFYWYRQILGQKVEFLVSFYNNEISEKSEIFDDQFSVERPDGSNFTLKIRSTKLEDSAMYFCASSGVAGGDTQYFGPGTRLTVL.

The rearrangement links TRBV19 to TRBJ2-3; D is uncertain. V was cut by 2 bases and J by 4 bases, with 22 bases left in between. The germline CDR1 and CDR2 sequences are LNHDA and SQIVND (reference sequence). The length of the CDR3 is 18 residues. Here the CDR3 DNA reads TGTGCCAGTAGTATATTAGTCGTAGGCGGCTTAAGTCCAGATACGCAGTATTTT. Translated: CASSILVVGGLSPDTQYF.

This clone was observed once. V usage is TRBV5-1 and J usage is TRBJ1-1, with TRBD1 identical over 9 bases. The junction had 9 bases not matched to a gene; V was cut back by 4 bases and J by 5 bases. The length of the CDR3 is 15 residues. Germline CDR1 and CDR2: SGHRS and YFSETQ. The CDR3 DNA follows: TGCGCCAGCAGCACTCTAGGACAGGGGACGACTGAAGCTTTCTTT. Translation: CASSTLGQGTTEAFF. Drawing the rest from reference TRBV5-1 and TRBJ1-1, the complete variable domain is KAGVTQTPRYLIKTRGQQVTLSCSPISGHRSVSWYQQTPGQGLQFLFEYFSETQRNKGNFPGRFSGRQFSNSRSEMNVSTLELGDSALYLCASSTLGQGTTEAFFGQGTRLTVV.

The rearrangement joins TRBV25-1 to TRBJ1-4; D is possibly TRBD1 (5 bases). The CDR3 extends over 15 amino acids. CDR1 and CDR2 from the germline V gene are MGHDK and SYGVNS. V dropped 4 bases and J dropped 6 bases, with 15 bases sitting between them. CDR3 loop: CASSVWQGSDEKLFF. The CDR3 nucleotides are TGTGCCAGCAGTGTTTGGCAGGGAAGCGATGAAAAACTGTTTTTT. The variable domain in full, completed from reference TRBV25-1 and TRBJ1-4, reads EADIYQTPRYLVIGTGKKITLECSQTMGHDKMYWYQQDPGMELHLIHYSYGVNSTEKGDLSSESTVSRIRTEHFPLTLESARPSHTSQYLCASSVWQGSDEKLFFGSGTQLSVL.

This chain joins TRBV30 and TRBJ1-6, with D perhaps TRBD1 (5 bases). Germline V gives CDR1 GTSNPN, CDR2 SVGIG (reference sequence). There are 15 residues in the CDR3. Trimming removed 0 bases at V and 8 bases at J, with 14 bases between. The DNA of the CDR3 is TGTGCCTGGAGTGTCTACAGGAGCACCGATTCACCCCTCCACTTT. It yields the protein CAWSVYRSTDSPLHF.

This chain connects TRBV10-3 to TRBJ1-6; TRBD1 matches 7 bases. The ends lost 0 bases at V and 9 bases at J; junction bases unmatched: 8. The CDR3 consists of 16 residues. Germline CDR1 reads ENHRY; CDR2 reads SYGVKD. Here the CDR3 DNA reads TGTGCCATCAGTGAGTCCCACAGGGGTTTCGGTTCACCCCTCCACTTT. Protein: CAISESHRGFGSPLHF.

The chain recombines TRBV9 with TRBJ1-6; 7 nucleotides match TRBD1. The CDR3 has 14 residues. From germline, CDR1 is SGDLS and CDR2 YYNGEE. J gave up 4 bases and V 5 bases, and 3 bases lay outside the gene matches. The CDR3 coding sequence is TGTGCCAGCAGTGCGGGACAGTATAATTCACCCCTCCACTTT. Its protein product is CASSAGQYNSPLHF. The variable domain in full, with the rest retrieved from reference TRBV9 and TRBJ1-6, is DSGVTQTPKHLITATGQRVTLRCSPRSGDLSVYWYQQSLDQGLQFLIQYYNGEERAKGNILERFSAQQFPDLHSELNLSSLELGDSALYFCASSAGQYNSPLHFGNGTRLTVT.

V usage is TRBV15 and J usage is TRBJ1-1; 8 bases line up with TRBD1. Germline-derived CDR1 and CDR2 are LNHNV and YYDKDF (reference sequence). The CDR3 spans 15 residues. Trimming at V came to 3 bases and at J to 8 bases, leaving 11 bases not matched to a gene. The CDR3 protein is CATSRAARGPLEAFF. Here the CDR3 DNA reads TGTGCCACCAGCAGGGCCGCCAGGGGGCCCCTAGAAGCTTTCTTT.

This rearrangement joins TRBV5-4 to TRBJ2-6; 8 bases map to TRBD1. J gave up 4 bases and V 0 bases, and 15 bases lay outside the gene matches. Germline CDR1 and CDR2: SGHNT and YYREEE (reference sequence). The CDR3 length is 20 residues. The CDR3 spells CASSLGTGSFPVSGANVLTF. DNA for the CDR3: TGTGCCAGCAGCTTGGGGACAGGGAGCTTCCCGGTCTCCGGGGCCAACGTCCTGACTTTC.

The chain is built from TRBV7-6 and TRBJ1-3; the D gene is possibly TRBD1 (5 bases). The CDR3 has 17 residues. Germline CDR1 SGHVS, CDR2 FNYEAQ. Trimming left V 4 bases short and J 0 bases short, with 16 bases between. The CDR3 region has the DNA TGTGCCAGCAGCTCCAGCGCCCCCGACAGCTCTGGAAACACCATATATTTT. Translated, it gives CASSSSAPDSSGNTIYF.

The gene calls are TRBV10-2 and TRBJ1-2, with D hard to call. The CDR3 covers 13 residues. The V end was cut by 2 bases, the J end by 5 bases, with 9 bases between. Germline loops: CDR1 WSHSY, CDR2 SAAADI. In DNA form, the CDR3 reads TGCGCCAGCAGTGAGATCACAGTTTATGGCTACACCTTC. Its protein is CASSEITVYGYTF.

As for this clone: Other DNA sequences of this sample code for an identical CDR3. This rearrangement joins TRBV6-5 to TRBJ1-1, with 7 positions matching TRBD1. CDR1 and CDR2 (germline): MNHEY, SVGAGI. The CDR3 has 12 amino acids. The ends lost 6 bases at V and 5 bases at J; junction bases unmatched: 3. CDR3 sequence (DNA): TGTGCCAGCAGACAGGGGAATACTGAAGCTTTCTTT. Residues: CASRQGNTEAFF.

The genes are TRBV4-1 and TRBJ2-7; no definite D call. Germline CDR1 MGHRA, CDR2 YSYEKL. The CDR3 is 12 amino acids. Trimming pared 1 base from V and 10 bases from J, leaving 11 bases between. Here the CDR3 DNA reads TGCGCCAGCAGCCAAGTCAGGAACCTCCAGTACTTC. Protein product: CASSQVRNLQYF.

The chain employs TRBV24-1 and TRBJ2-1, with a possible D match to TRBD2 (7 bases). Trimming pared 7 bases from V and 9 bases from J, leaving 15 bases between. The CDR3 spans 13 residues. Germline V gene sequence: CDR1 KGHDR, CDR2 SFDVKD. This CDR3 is CATSGLGGGEQFF. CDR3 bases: TGTGCCACCAGCGGCCTAGGGGGGGGTGAGCAGTTCTTC.

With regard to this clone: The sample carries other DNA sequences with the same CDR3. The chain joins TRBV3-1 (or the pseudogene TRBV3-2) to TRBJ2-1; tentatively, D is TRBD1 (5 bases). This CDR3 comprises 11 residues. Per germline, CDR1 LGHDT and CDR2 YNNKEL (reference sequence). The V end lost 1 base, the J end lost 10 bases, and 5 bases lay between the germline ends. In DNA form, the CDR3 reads TGTGCCAGCAGCCAAGCAGGGGAGCAGTTCTTC. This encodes CASSQAGEQFF.

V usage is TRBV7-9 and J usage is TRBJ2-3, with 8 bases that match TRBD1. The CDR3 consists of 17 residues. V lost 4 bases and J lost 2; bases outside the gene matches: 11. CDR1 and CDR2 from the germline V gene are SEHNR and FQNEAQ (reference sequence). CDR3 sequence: CASSSQLGQGFTDTQYF. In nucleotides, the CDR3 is TGTGCCAGCAGCTCCCAGCTTGGACAGGGCTTCACAGATACGCAGTATTTT.

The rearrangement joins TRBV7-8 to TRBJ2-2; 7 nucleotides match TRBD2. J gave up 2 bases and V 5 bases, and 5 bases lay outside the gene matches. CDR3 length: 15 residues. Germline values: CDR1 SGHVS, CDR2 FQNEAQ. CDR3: CASSVRGVNTGELFF. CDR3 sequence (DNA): TGTGCCAGCAGCGTCCGGGGGGTTAACACCGGGGAGCTGTTTTTT.

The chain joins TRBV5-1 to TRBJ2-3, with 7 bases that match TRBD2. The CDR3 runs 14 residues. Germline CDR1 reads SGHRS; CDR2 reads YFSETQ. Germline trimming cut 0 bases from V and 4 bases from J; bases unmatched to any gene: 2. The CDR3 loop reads CASSLGTSSDTQYF. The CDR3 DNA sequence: TGCGCCAGCAGCTTGGGGACTAGTTCAGATACGCAGTATTTT.

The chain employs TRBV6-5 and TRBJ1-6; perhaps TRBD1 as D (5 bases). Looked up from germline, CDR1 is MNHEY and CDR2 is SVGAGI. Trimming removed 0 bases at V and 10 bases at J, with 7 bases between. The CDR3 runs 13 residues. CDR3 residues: CASSYSQGSPLHF. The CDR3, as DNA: TGTGCCAGCAGTTACTCCCAGGGATCACCCCTCCACTTT.